Shown below are 10 T cell receptor beta chains from a single sample sequenced in a study of cytomegalovirus exposure and HLA in healthy donors (dated by TCRdb to about 2017). The library was made by the immunoSEQ multiplex PCR assay. A mixture of 60 forward primers for TCR Vbeta segments and 13 reverse primers for TCR Jbeta segments was used in the multiplex PCR. TCRdb holds this immuneACCESS table with in-frame rearrangements only. Some clones are missing; in checked studies, unresolved V genes explain under half, and the rest has no known cause. This sample's table contains about 170,000 clones. The ten largest clones capture approximately 0.82% of the sample. Sequenced: PBMCs. The receptors here all came from a woman under 30 in good health and CMV-seropositive.

The chain combines TRBV19 with TRBJ2-7; tentative D call: TRBD2 (6 bases). This CDR3 comprises 16 residues. Trimming cost V 5 bases and J 6 bases, with 23 bases left between them. CDR1 and CDR2 (germline): LNHDA, SQIVND (reference sequence). The CDR3 spells CASSSRGSTRGAEQYF. The DNA for the CDR3 is TGTGCCAGTAGTTCCCGGGGGAGCACCAGAGGGGCCGAGCAGTACTTC. The full variable domain, in which reference TRBV19 and TRBJ2-7 provide the parts outside the CDR3, is DGGITQSPKYLFRKEGQNVTLSCEQNLNHDAMYWYRQDPGQGLRLIYYSQIVNDFQKGDIAEGYSVSREKKESFPLTVTSAQKNPTAFYLCASSSRGSTRGAEQYFGPGTRLTVT.

The V call is TRBV7-2, the J call TRBJ2-5, with 11 bases aligning to TRBD2. The J call may be in error: the DNA end matches TRBJ2-7 better. Germline V gives CDR1 SGHTA, CDR2 FQGNSA. The CDR3 loop spans 16 amino acids. The CDR3 coding sequence is TGTGCCAGCAGCTTAGCGACTAGCGGGACCATCTACGAGCAGTACTTC. Protein product: CASSLATSGTIYEQYF.

The chain combines TRBV7-9 with TRBJ2-5; D is perhaps TRBD2 (6 bases). This CDR3 is 17 amino acids long. V was trimmed by 4 bases and J by 2 bases, leaving 20 bases between them. CDR1 and CDR2 from the germline V gene are SEHNR and FQNEAQ (reference sequence). CDR3 in amino acids: CASSYIPGDSRQETQYF. CDR3 DNA sequence: TGTGCCAGCAGCTACATCCCGGGGGACTCAAGGCAAGAGACCCAGTACTTC.

The chain employs TRBV2 and TRBJ1-5, with TRBD1 matching over 11 bases. The junction had 1 base not matched to a gene; V was cut back by 4 bases and J by 2 bases. This CDR3 has 15 amino acids. CDR1 and CDR2 from the germline V gene are SNHLY and FYNNEI. This chain's CDR3 is CASSGTGGGNQPQHF. The CDR3 region has the DNA TGTGCCAGCAGTGGGACAGGGGGCGGCAATCAGCCCCAGCATTTT.

This sequence joins TRBV19 and TRBJ2-5, with D hard to call. V dropped 3 bases and J dropped 5 bases, with 10 bases sitting between them. This CDR3 is 13 amino acids long. The germline CDR1 and CDR2 sequences are LNHDA and SQIVND (reference sequence). The CDR3 nucleotides are TGTGCCAGTAGTATCAGTCTGGTGGAGACCCAGTACTTC. Its translation: CASSISLVETQYF.

The chain recombines TRBV9 with TRBJ1-1; 9 bases are a match to TRBD1. The V segment lost 0 bases and the J segment 1 base; nucleotides outside the gene matches: 1. The germline V gene encodes CDR1 SGDLS and CDR2 YYNGEE. This CDR3 spans 15 amino acids. The CDR3 here is CASSVEQGANTEAFF. The CDR3 DNA follows: TGTGCCAGCAGCGTAGAACAGGGGGCGAACACTGAAGCTTTCTTT. The whole variable domain, filled in from reference TRBV9 and TRBJ1-1, reads DSGVTQTPKHLITATGQRVTLRCSPRSGDLSVYWYQQSLDQGLQFLIQYYNGEERAKGNILERFSAQQFPDLHSELNLSSLELGDSALYFCASSVEQGANTEAFFGQGTRLTVV.

This sequence joins TRBV11-2 and TRBJ1-2; a weak D match, TRBD1 (5 bases). This CDR3 has 14 amino acids. The germline V gene has CDR1 SGHAT and CDR2 FQNNGV. V lost 1 base and J lost 6, with 12 bases in between. The CDR3 bases are TGTGCCAGCAGCTTAGCACCAGGGATTAATGGCTACACCTTC. Translating gives CASSLAPGINGYTF.

The chain joins TRBV5-1 to TRBJ1-2, with 9 bases identical to TRBD1. The CDR3 sequence is 13 residues long. Germline V gene data show CDR1 as SGHRS and CDR2 as YFSETQ. V shed 4 bases, J shed 8 bases, and the junction held 6 bases outside the gene matches. This CDR3 reads CASSPQGAGGYTF. CDR3 sequence (DNA): TGCGCCAGCAGCCCACAGGGGGCAGGGGGCTACACCTTC.

The rearrangement joins TRBV7-8 to TRBJ1-5; D is unclear. V lost 0 bases and J lost 1, with 7 bases in between. This CDR3 has 15 residues. CDR1 and CDR2 from the germline V gene are SGHVS and FQNEAQ. This chain's CDR3 is CASSLARLSNQPQHF. CDR3 DNA: TGTGCCAGCAGCTTAGCTCGGTTGAGCAATCAGCCCCAGCATTTT.

The chain combines TRBV5-6 with TRBJ1-1; D gene unclear. This CDR3 is built from 13 residues. Trimming left V 1 base short and J 1 base short, with 5 bases between. Per the germline V gene, CDR1 is SGHDT and CDR2 is YYEEEE. CDR3 sequence (DNA): TGTGCCAGCAGCTTGCCGGGGAACACTGAAGCTTTCTTT. Translating it yields CASSLPGNTEAFF.